The T cell receptor beta chain described here comes from a study of T-cell reconstitution after alpha-beta-depleted transplantation in children. Notes on the study in general: It was newly produced T cells that mostly accounted for T-cell counts and diversity one year after transplant. In patients about two months after transplant, alpha-beta T cells reportedly arose from several hundred expanded graft clones.

CDR1 is MNHNY, CDR2 SVGAGI, per germline (reference sequence). The ends lost 10 bases at V and 2 bases at J; junction bases unmatched: 8. The CDR3 has 13 residues. Unique molecular identifiers were incorporated during preparation of the TCRbeta library. TCRdb recomputed calls from the PCR reads with MiXCR, one row per CDR3 protein. This table has about 590,000 distinct CDR3 sequences, 10% to 15% appearing once. This clonotype appeared many times. What it binds is not known. Material: PBMCs, mostly from graft donor cells, obtained 360 days after TCRalphabeta/CD19-depleted stem cell transplant. The chain carries TRBV6-6 and TRBJ2-7; 7 positions match TRBD1. The sequence derives from a male patient younger than 18 who had a stem cell transplant for acute myeloid leukemia, so the T cells may come from the graft donor. The CDR3 DNA sequence: TGTGCCAAACCGGGACAGAAGGCCTACGAGCAGTACTTC. Amino acid sequence: CAKPGQKAYEQYF.